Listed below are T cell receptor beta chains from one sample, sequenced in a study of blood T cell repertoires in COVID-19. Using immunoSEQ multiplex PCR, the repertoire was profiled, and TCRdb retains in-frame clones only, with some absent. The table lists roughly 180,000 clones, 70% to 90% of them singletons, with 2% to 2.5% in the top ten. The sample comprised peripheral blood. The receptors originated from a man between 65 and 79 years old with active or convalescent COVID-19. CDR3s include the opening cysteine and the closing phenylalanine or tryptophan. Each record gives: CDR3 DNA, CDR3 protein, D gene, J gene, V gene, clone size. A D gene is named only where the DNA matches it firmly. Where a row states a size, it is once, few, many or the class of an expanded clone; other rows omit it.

cdr3_nt: TGCGCCAGCAGCGCCCTCAGGGTCCCTGGAAACACCATATATTTT
cdr3_aa: CASSALRVPGNTIYF
d_call: .
j_call: TRBJ1-3
v_call: TRBV4-3
clone_size: .

cdr3_nt: TGCGCCAGCAGCTTGAAAGCTGCGGGTCGCGATCTCTCCTACAATGAGCAGTTCTTC
cdr3_aa: CASSLKAAGRDLSYNEQFF
d_call: .
j_call: TRBJ2-1
v_call: TRBV5-1
clone_size: .

cdr3_nt: TGTGCCAGCTCGGTAGGGACTTCCTACGAGCAGTACTTC
cdr3_aa: CASSVGTSYEQYF
d_call: .
j_call: TRBJ2-7
v_call: TRBV18
clone_size: .

cdr3_nt: TGTGCCACCAGCAGAGTTCGAATGGGACAGGGGTCCTACAATGAGCAGTTCTTC
cdr3_aa: CATSRVRMGQGSYNEQFF
d_call: TRBD1
j_call: TRBJ2-1
v_call: TRBV15
clone_size: .

cdr3_nt: TGTGCCAGCAGCTGGACAGGGCTTAACACCGGGGAGCTGTTTTTT
cdr3_aa: CASSWTGLNTGELFF
d_call: TRBD1
j_call: TRBJ2-2
v_call: TRBV27
clone_size: .

cdr3_nt: TGTGCCAGCAGCAAAGGGGGTAGGAACACTGAAGCTTTCTTT
cdr3_aa: CASSKGGRNTEAFF
d_call: .
j_call: TRBJ1-1
v_call: TRBV5-5
clone_size: .

cdr3_nt: TGTGCCACCAGTGCAATAGCGGGAGGATCCTTAGAGACCCAGTACTTC
cdr3_aa: CATSAIAGGSLETQYF
d_call: TRBD2
j_call: TRBJ2-5
v_call: TRBV24-1
clone_size: .

cdr3_nt: TGTGCCAGCACGCGCGGGGGGGGATATAATTCACCCCTCCACTTT
cdr3_aa: CASTRGGGYNSPLHF
d_call: .
j_call: TRBJ1-6
v_call: TRBV28
clone_size: .

cdr3_nt: TGTGCCAGCAGCCAAGAGGGGGGAGGCTACACCTTC
cdr3_aa: CASSQEGGGYTF
d_call: .
j_call: TRBJ1-2
v_call: TRBV3-1/TRBV3-2
clone_size: .

cdr3_nt: TGCGCCAGCAGCTTTAGAACAGGGGGCCTTAACACCGGGGAGCTGTTTTTT
cdr3_aa: CASSFRTGGLNTGELFF
d_call: TRBD1
j_call: TRBJ2-2
v_call: TRBV5-1
clone_size: .

cdr3_nt: TGTGCCAGCAGTTACAGGGGACAGGGAACCTACGAGCAGTACTTC
cdr3_aa: CASSYRGQGTYEQYF
d_call: TRBD1
j_call: TRBJ2-7
v_call: TRBV6-5
clone_size: .

cdr3_nt: TGTGCCAGTAGTATTAATCCGACAGGGGGCAATCAGCCCCAGCATTTT
cdr3_aa: CASSINPTGGNQPQHF
d_call: TRBD1
j_call: TRBJ1-5
v_call: TRBV19
clone_size: .

cdr3_nt: TGTGCCAGCAGCTTATCAGGGGTGTATGGCTACACCTTC
cdr3_aa: CASSLSGVYGYTF
d_call: .
j_call: TRBJ1-2
v_call: TRBV11-2
clone_size: .

cdr3_nt: TGTGCCAGCAGCTCGGGCACCGGGGAGCTGTTTTTT
cdr3_aa: CASSSGTGELFF
d_call: .
j_call: TRBJ2-2
v_call: TRBV11-3
clone_size: .

cdr3_nt: TGTGCCAGCAGCTTAGTAGTCCGGGACTCCCTTGGGGACGAGCAGTACTTC
cdr3_aa: CASSLVVRDSLGDEQYF
d_call: .
j_call: TRBJ2-7
v_call: TRBV7-9
clone_size: .

cdr3_nt: TGTGCCAGCAGTTACGGCGGTAACTATGGCTACACCTTC
cdr3_aa: CASSYGGNYGYTF
d_call: .
j_call: TRBJ1-2
v_call: TRBV6-2/TRBV6-3
clone_size: .

cdr3_nt: TGTGCCAGCAGCGAGTCAGGGGGCCAGGGGGAGACCCAGTACTTC
cdr3_aa: CASSESGGQGETQYF
d_call: TRBD1
j_call: TRBJ2-5
v_call: TRBV11-2
clone_size: once

cdr3_nt: TGTGCCAGCAGCCCGCTAGGTGAGCAGTTCTTC
cdr3_aa: CASSPLGEQFF
d_call: .
j_call: TRBJ2-1
v_call: TRBV7-2
clone_size: .

cdr3_nt: TGTGCCAGCAGTTCCCAGACAGGGTTCAATGAGCAGTTCTTC
cdr3_aa: CASSSQTGFNEQFF
d_call: TRBD1
j_call: TRBJ2-1
v_call: TRBV6-2/TRBV6-3
clone_size: once

cdr3_nt: TGTGCCAGCAGCCCCCGCCGGACAGGGGCCACAGATACGCAGTATTTT
cdr3_aa: CASSPRRTGATDTQYF
d_call: TRBD1
j_call: TRBJ2-3
v_call: TRBV3-1/TRBV3-2
clone_size: .

cdr3_nt: TGTGCCAGCAGCTTGGGACAGGGGGTTCCCGGTAATTCACCCCTCCACTTT
cdr3_aa: CASSLGQGVPGNSPLHF
d_call: TRBD1
j_call: TRBJ1-6
v_call: TRBV5-6
clone_size: .

cdr3_nt: TGTGCCAGCAGTTCCGGGACATTCGGCTACACCTTC
cdr3_aa: CASSSGTFGYTF
d_call: .
j_call: TRBJ1-2
v_call: TRBV28
clone_size: .

cdr3_nt: TGTGCCAGCAGTGAAACGGGACTATCCACCGGGGAGCTGTTTTTT
cdr3_aa: CASSETGLSTGELFF
d_call: TRBD2
j_call: TRBJ2-2
v_call: TRBV2
clone_size: .

cdr3_nt: TGTGCCAGCAGCCGGGACAGGGAAAAACTGTTTTTT
cdr3_aa: CASSRDREKLFF
d_call: TRBD1
j_call: TRBJ1-4
v_call: TRBV5-8
clone_size: .

cdr3_nt: TGTGCCAGCAGTTTAATCTCCCCCCGGGAGCGATTTGAGCAGTTCTTC
cdr3_aa: CASSLISPRERFEQFF
d_call: .
j_call: TRBJ2-1
v_call: TRBV27
clone_size: once

cdr3_nt: TGCGCCAGCAGCCAAGGTGGCAGGGGGCTGACTGAAAAACTGTTTTTT
cdr3_aa: CASSQGGRGLTEKLFF
d_call: TRBD1
j_call: TRBJ1-4
v_call: TRBV4-3
clone_size: .

cdr3_nt: TGTGCCAGCTCCGTGGGACAGGGGAAGGCTGTCGAGCAGTACTTC
cdr3_aa: CASSVGQGKAVEQYF
d_call: TRBD1
j_call: TRBJ2-7
v_call: TRBV18
clone_size: .

cdr3_nt: TGTGCCAGCAGCTTCCAGGGTACTTTTGGAAACACCATATATTTT
cdr3_aa: CASSFQGTFGNTIYF
d_call: .
j_call: TRBJ1-3
v_call: TRBV11-2
clone_size: once

cdr3_nt: TGTGCCAGCAGCTTAACAGGGAAAGGTGACTATGGCTACACCTTC
cdr3_aa: CASSLTGKGDYGYTF
d_call: .
j_call: TRBJ1-2
v_call: TRBV7-2
clone_size: .

cdr3_nt: TGTGCCAGCAGCTTATTGACAGGAACCCAAGAGACCCAGTACTTC
cdr3_aa: CASSLLTGTQETQYF
d_call: .
j_call: TRBJ2-5
v_call: TRBV11-2
clone_size: .

cdr3_nt: TGTGCCAGCAGCGTGGGACTAGCGGGGTCCGGAGAGCAGTACTTC
cdr3_aa: CASSVGLAGSGEQYF
d_call: TRBD2
j_call: TRBJ2-7
v_call: TRBV9
clone_size: .

cdr3_nt: TGCGCCAGCAGCTGGAACCAGGGCCCTCACGGGGCTTTCTTT
cdr3_aa: CASSWNQGPHGAFF
d_call: .
j_call: TRBJ1-1
v_call: TRBV5-1
clone_size: once

cdr3_nt: TGTGCCATCAGTGGCAAATCGGGAGGATTCTTC
cdr3_aa: CAISGKSGGFF
d_call: TRBD2
j_call: TRBJ2-1
v_call: TRBV10-3
clone_size: .

cdr3_nt: TGTGCCAGCAGCTTACCAGGGGACGGACAGGGTTCCTCCTACGAGCAGTACTTC
cdr3_aa: CASSLPGDGQGSSYEQYF
d_call: TRBD1
j_call: TRBJ2-7
v_call: TRBV7-2
clone_size: .

cdr3_nt: TGTGCCAGCAGCGATCTACCAAGCACAGATACGCAGTATTTT
cdr3_aa: CASSDLPSTDTQYF
d_call: .
j_call: TRBJ2-3
v_call: TRBV9
clone_size: .

cdr3_nt: TGTGCCAGCAGTTATCGGGGGGATTCCACAGATACGCAGTATTTT
cdr3_aa: CASSYRGDSTDTQYF
d_call: TRBD2
j_call: TRBJ2-3
v_call: TRBV6-5
clone_size: .

cdr3_nt: TGTGCCAGCACTAACTCGGGACTACCATACAATGAGCAGTTCTTC
cdr3_aa: CASTNSGLPYNEQFF
d_call: TRBD2
j_call: TRBJ2-1
v_call: TRBV7-2
clone_size: .

cdr3_nt: TGTGCTAGTGGTTTGGGGACTAGCCCGGAACCTCCCTACGAGCAGTACTTC
cdr3_aa: CASGLGTSPEPPYEQYF
d_call: TRBD2
j_call: TRBJ2-7
v_call: TRBV12-5
clone_size: .

cdr3_nt: TGTGCCAGCTCACTGTCTGCACAGCCGACAGATACGCAGTATTTT
cdr3_aa: CASSLSAQPTDTQYF
d_call: .
j_call: TRBJ2-3
v_call: TRBV18
clone_size: once

cdr3_nt: TGTGCCAGCAGCCCCGGGACAGGGCTTTTCTGGCAGTACTTC
cdr3_aa: CASSPGTGLFWQYF
d_call: TRBD1
j_call: TRBJ2-7
v_call: TRBV7-9
clone_size: once

cdr3_nt: TGCGCCAGCAGTGCCCCGGGGCAGCCCCAGCATTTT
cdr3_aa: CASSAPGQPQHF
d_call: .
j_call: TRBJ1-5
v_call: TRBV10-1
clone_size: .

cdr3_nt: TGCGCCAGCAGTAGACAGGGAAGCTCTGGAAACACCATATATTTT
cdr3_aa: CASSRQGSSGNTIYF
d_call: TRBD1
j_call: TRBJ1-3
v_call: TRBV10-2
clone_size: .

cdr3_nt: TGTGCCAGCAGCTTAGCGGGACAGAATCAGCCCCAGCATTTT
cdr3_aa: CASSLAGQNQPQHF
d_call: TRBD1
j_call: TRBJ1-5
v_call: TRBV7-2
clone_size: .

cdr3_nt: TGTGCCAGCAGCAAAAGTCTGCGGCCCGGACAGTCCTTCAATCAGCCCCAGCATTTT
cdr3_aa: CASSKSLRPGQSFNQPQHF
d_call: .
j_call: TRBJ1-5
v_call: TRBV21-1
clone_size: few

cdr3_nt: TGTGCCAGCAGTTCCGGGACTTCAGGGGGCTACTTAGGCTACACCTTC
cdr3_aa: CASSSGTSGGYLGYTF
d_call: TRBD1
j_call: TRBJ1-2
v_call: TRBV6-5
clone_size: .

cdr3_nt: TGTGCCATTCGAGGGGGCTCTGGGGCCAACGTCCTGACTTTC
cdr3_aa: CAIRGGSGANVLTF
d_call: .
j_call: TRBJ2-6
v_call: TRBV7-9
clone_size: .

cdr3_nt: TGTGCCAGCAGTTCAGCCGGGACAGGGTTTATATCCCTCCACTTT
cdr3_aa: CASSSAGTGFISLHF
d_call: TRBD1
j_call: TRBJ1-6
v_call: TRBV28
clone_size: .

cdr3_nt: TGTGCCAGCAGCGTAGCGGGAGCAAATTACGAGCAGTACTTC
cdr3_aa: CASSVAGANYEQYF
d_call: TRBD2
j_call: TRBJ2-7
v_call: TRBV27
clone_size: .